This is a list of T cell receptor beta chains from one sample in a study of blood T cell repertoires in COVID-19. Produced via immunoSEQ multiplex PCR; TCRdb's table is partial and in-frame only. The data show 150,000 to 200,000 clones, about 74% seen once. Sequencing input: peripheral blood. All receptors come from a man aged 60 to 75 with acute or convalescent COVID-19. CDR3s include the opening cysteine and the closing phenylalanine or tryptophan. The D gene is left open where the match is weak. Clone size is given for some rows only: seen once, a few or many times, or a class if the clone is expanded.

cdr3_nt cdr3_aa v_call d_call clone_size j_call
TGTGCCATCAGGGGGGACAGGGGGTCCTACGAGCAGTACTTC CAIRGDRGSYEQYF TRBV10-3 TRBD1 NA TRBJ2-7
TGTGCCAGCAGCCCCCAAGGGGCTCCCCAGGAGTACTTC CASSPQGAPQEYF TRBV3-1/TRBV3-2 NA NA TRBJ2-7
TGTGCCAGCAGACCTTACCAGGGGGCGAGAGGCACTGAAGCTTTCTTT CASRPYQGARGTEAFF TRBV6-2/TRBV6-3 TRBD1 NA TRBJ1-1
TGTGCCAGCAGCTTAGAACAGGGGAGCGATGGATACACCTTC CASSLEQGSDGYTF TRBV13 TRBD1 NA TRBJ1-2
TGTGCCAGCAGTCACCAAGAGGGCAGGGGGACGCTCTATGGCTACACCTTC CASSHQEGRGTLYGYTF TRBV3-1/TRBV3-2 TRBD1 NA TRBJ1-2
TGTGCCAGCAGTGATCAGGGCACTGAAGCTTTCTTT CASSDQGTEAFF TRBV5-4 NA NA TRBJ1-1
TGTGCCAGCAGCCAAGATGCCACAGGGAACACTGAAGCTTTCTTT CASSQDATGNTEAFF TRBV3-1/TRBV3-2 NA NA TRBJ1-1
TGCGCCAGCAGCTTGGCCTGGACAGGGGAGAATGAGCAGTTCTTC CASSLAWTGENEQFF TRBV5-1 TRBD1 NA TRBJ2-1
TGTGCCACCTTACGGGCGGGCTTCAAAGAGACCCAGTACTTC CATLRAGFKETQYF TRBV7-9 NA once TRBJ2-5
TGTGCCAGCAGCTTGGTGCCAGGGGGAGAGCAGCCCCAGCATTTT CASSLVPGGEQPQHF TRBV5-5 TRBD1 NA TRBJ1-5
TGTGCCACCAGTGATCCTGGGGCCGGAAACACCATATATTTT CATSDPGAGNTIYF TRBV24-1 NA NA TRBJ1-3
TGTGCCAGCGCCCCGAGCGGAGGGTACCAAGAGACCCAGTACTTC CASAPSGGYQETQYF TRBV7-2 NA NA TRBJ2-5
TGTGCCATCGGGACAGGGATCACCGGGGAGCTGTTTTTT CAIGTGITGELFF TRBV19 TRBD1 NA TRBJ2-2
TGCGCCAGCAGCCAACAGCGGGGGTACCAAGAGACCCAGTACTTC CASSQQRGYQETQYF TRBV4-3 TRBD2 once TRBJ2-5
TGTGCCAGCAGCTTAGAGGGACAGGGGAATTCACCCCTCCACTTT CASSLEGQGNSPLHF TRBV13 TRBD1 NA TRBJ1-6
TGTGCCAGCAGCGCGACAGGGTGGGGGCAAAATGAGCAGTTCTTC CASSATGWGQNEQFF TRBV9 TRBD1 NA TRBJ2-1
TGTGCCACCCGGGGGACAGGAGTCTACGAGCAGTACTTC CATRGTGVYEQYF TRBV3-1/TRBV3-2 TRBD1 NA TRBJ2-7
TGTGCCAGCAGTCTAGGGGCAGGGGACTACGAGCAGTACTTC CASSLGAGDYEQYF TRBV7-3 NA NA TRBJ2-7
TGCGCCAGCAGTGAGTCGGCAGGGGGCGCAGATACGCAGTATTTT CASSESAGGADTQYF TRBV10-1 TRBD1 NA TRBJ2-3
TGTGCCAGTGCGGGGGGCTACGAGCAGTACTTC CASAGGYEQYF TRBV12-3/TRBV12-4 TRBD2 many TRBJ2-7
TGCGCCAGCAGTGAGTTCGAGGGACAGACCAATCAGCCCCAGCATTTT CASSEFEGQTNQPQHF TRBV10-1 TRBD1 NA TRBJ1-5
TGTGCCAGCAGCCCGGGAAGCGGCTATGGCTACACCTTC CASSPGSGYGYTF TRBV7-8 NA few TRBJ1-2
TGTGCCAGCAGCGTAGGCGGCGGAAGTCTAGCGGGTCGGTTTACCGGGGAGCTGTTTTTT CASSVGGGSLAGRFTGELFF TRBV9 TRBD2 NA TRBJ2-2
TGCGCCAGCAGCCCGCAGGAGGGGTCCTCCTACGAGCAGTACTTC CASSPQEGSSYEQYF TRBV4-3 NA NA TRBJ2-7
TGTGCCAGCAGCGGGGGACAGGGGATCAATGAGCAGTTCTTC CASSGGQGINEQFF TRBV9 TRBD1 NA TRBJ2-1
TGTGCCAGCAGTCTAGGGGACAGTGAGCAGTTCTTC CASSLGDSEQFF TRBV25-1 TRBD1 NA TRBJ2-1
TGTGCCAGCAGCGTAGAACAGGGCTCATATAATTCACCCCTCCACTTT CASSVEQGSYNSPLHF TRBV9 NA NA TRBJ1-6
TGTGCCATCAGCTCGGGGGTCGGGGAGCTGTTTTTT CAISSGVGELFF TRBV10-3 NA few TRBJ2-2
TGTGCCAGCAGCCCGCAGACAGGGCGCGGATTCGATGGCTACACCTTC CASSPQTGRGFDGYTF TRBV9 TRBD1 NA TRBJ1-2
TGCGCCAGCAGCCGGTCGCCGGGAAACAATGAGCAGTTCTTC CASSRSPGNNEQFF TRBV4-1 NA few TRBJ2-1
TGTGCCAGCAGCCCTGGACTAGCGGGGGGCCTGTTGTATTTT CASSPGLAGGLLYF TRBV3-1/TRBV3-2 TRBD2 NA TRBJ2-3
TGTGCCAGCTCACCAACATTGAACACTGAAGCTTTCTTT CASSPTLNTEAFF TRBV18 NA few TRBJ1-1
TGTGCCTGGAGTGTCGACGGCGGACTATATGGCTACACCTTC CAWSVDGGLYGYTF TRBV30 NA NA TRBJ1-2
TGTGCCAGCACGATGGGGGGGCGCGACACTGAAGCTTTCTTT CASTMGGRDTEAFF TRBV5-5 NA once TRBJ1-1
TGCGCCAGCAGCCAAGGCACGTTACTAGCGGGGGGGCGGAATGAGCAGTTCTTC CASSQGTLLAGGRNEQFF TRBV4-1 TRBD2 few TRBJ2-1
TGTGCCAGCAGCTCAAGCGGGGCGGGCTCCTACGAGCAGTACTTC CASSSSGAGSYEQYF TRBV7-8 TRBD2 NA TRBJ2-7
TGCGCCAGCAGTGCACTCCTAGCGGGGGGGAACGGCGGGGAGCTGTTTTTT CASSALLAGGNGGELFF TRBV10-1 TRBD2 few TRBJ2-2
TGTGCCATCAGTGAGTCGCGGGGGGTCGCGAACACTGAAGCTTTCTTT CAISESRGVANTEAFF TRBV10-3 NA few TRBJ1-1
TGTGCCAGCACCCGCCACTATTCCTACGAGCAGTACTTC CASTRHYSYEQYF TRBV2 NA NA TRBJ2-7
TGTGCCATAAGAGGACAGGGGGCGAACACCATATATTTT CAIRGQGANTIYF TRBV2 TRBD1 NA TRBJ1-3
TGTGCCTGGAGAGGAGCGGGGGGTATCGCAGATACGCAGTATTTT CAWRGAGGIADTQYF TRBV30 TRBD2 NA TRBJ2-3
TGCGCCAGCCGACGATTACTAGCGGCGCCCACAGATACGCAGTATTTT CASRRLLAAPTDTQYF TRBV5-1 TRBD2 NA TRBJ2-3
TGTGCCTGGAGTCGCGGGACCGGTGGAGGCTTTGGTATTGTTAAGCCCCAGCATTTT CAWSRGTGGGFGIVKPQHF TRBV30 NA NA TRBJ1-5
TGTGCCAGCTCACCTTCTAGGATTCAAGAGACCCAGTACTTC CASSPSRIQETQYF TRBV18 NA NA TRBJ2-5
TGTGCCACCAGCAGAGACCTGACAGGGACAGGAGCTGGGGCCAACGTCCTGACTTTC CATSRDLTGTGAGANVLTF TRBV15 TRBD1 once TRBJ2-6
TGTGCCAGCAGCTTAAACGGCAGGGGGAGCAATCAGCCCCAGCATTTT CASSLNGRGSNQPQHF TRBV7-8 TRBD1 NA TRBJ1-5
TGTGCCTGGAAGGGACAGGGAAACACCGGGGAGCTGTTTTTT CAWKGQGNTGELFF TRBV30 TRBD1 NA TRBJ2-2
TGTGCCAGCAGACACGGGACTAGCGGGGGTAGGTTTAATGAGCAGTTCTTC CASRHGTSGGRFNEQFF TRBV28 TRBD2 NA TRBJ2-1
TGTGCCAGCAGCCAGATTCAGGGGGCTGGGGCCAACGTCCTGACTTTC CASSQIQGAGANVLTF TRBV3-1/TRBV3-2 TRBD1 NA TRBJ2-6
TGTGCCAGCAGCCGCGGACAGACCTACGAGCAGTACTTC CASSRGQTYEQYF TRBV7-8 NA NA TRBJ2-7
TGTGCCAGCAGTGACAGGGGAACCACTGAAGCTTTCTTT CASSDRGTTEAFF TRBV6-2/TRBV6-3 TRBD1 NA TRBJ1-1
TGTGCCAGCAGCTTGTCAGGAGGGGGCGCCTATGGCTACACCTTC CASSLSGGGAYGYTF TRBV5-4 TRBD1 NA TRBJ1-2
TGTGCCAGCTCACTCGGACAGGGAGTACAGTACTTC CASSLGQGVQYF TRBV18 TRBD1 NA TRBJ2-4
TGTGCCAGCAGCCCCCCCCCGGGACAGGGTTCGATCAGGTCCTACAATGAGCAGTTCTTC CASSPPPGQGSIRSYNEQFF TRBV6-6 TRBD1 NA TRBJ2-1
TGTGCCAGCAGCCCTCCCTTAGACAGGGTTGGTATCGATGAGCAGTTCTTC CASSPPLDRVGIDEQFF TRBV9 TRBD1 NA TRBJ2-1